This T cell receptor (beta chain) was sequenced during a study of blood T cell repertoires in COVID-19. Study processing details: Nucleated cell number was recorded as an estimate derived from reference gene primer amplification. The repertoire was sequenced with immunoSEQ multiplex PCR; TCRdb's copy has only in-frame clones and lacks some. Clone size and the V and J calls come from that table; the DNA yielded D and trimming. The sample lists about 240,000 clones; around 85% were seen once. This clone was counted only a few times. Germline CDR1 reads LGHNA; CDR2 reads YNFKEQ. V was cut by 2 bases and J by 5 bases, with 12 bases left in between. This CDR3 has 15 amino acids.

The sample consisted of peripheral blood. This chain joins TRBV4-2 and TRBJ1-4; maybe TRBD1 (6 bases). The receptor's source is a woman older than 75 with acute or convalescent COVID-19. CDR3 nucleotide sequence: TGTGCCAGCAGCCAATCACAGGGTACCAATGAAAAACTGTTTTTT. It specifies CASSQSQGTNEKLFF.